The 17 T cell receptor beta chains listed next were all sequenced from one sample in a study of monozygotic twins with inflammatory bowel disease (dated by TCRdb to the late 2010s). The receptor library was made with 5' RACE. Sequencing was carried out with an Illumina HiSeq 2500. After TCRdb reprocessed the reads, each CDR3 protein sequence was kept as one row, without DNA. The sample table on file contains approximately 400,000 distinct CDR3 sequences. The top ten hold more than 2% of the sample. The sequencing sample was made of blood. Source of these receptors: a human donor with ulcerative colitis or Crohn's disease, or a healthy co-twin of an affected twin (not recorded which).

V gene TRBV12-3 or TRBV12-4 combines with J gene TRBJ1-6; lacking DNA, the TRBD1 call made by TCRdb goes unchecked. The CDR3 runs to 15 residues. CDR3 amino acids: CASCPDGTGNSPLHF.

The rearrangement joins TRBV2 to TRBJ2-1; TCRdb's D call of TRBD1 is untestable without DNA. The CDR3 runs to 12 residues. Looked up from germline, CDR1 is SNHLY and CDR2 is FYNNEI. The CDR3 reads CASGAAGYEQFF.

J is TRBJ2-1 and V is TRBV12-3 or TRBV12-4. This CDR3 is built from 15 residues. The CDR3 here is CASSYYSVRDNEQFF.

The genes are TRBV10-3 and TRBJ1-1. The CDR3 is 13 residues long. The germline gives CDR1 ENHRY, CDR2 SYGVKD. CDR3 region: CAIREILNTEAFF.

The J gene is TRBJ1-6, the V gene TRBV10-3; TCRdb's D call of TRBD1 is untestable without DNA. Germline V gene sequence: CDR1 ENHRY, CDR2 SYGVKD. The CDR3 is made up of 13 amino acids. The CDR3: CAISESGVSPLHF.

The chain couples TRBV5-1 to TRBJ2-1; the TRBD2 assignment by TCRdb is unverifiable without DNA. Germline-derived CDR1 and CDR2 are SGHRS and YFSETQ. This CDR3 is built from 14 residues. The CDR3 region is CASSSGTSGYEQFF.

The chain uses TRBV20-1 and TRBJ1-6; absent DNA, TCRdb's TRBD1 call cannot be checked. This CDR3 has 13 amino acids. Per the germline V gene, CDR1 is DFQATT and CDR2 is SNEGSKA (reference sequence). This chain's CDR3 is CSGAGTGISPLHF.

This chain uses TRBV7-9 with TRBJ2-2; TCRdb's D call, TRBD1, is unchecked because there is no DNA. This CDR3 has 15 residues. Germline CDR1 reads SEHNR; CDR2 reads FQNEAQ (reference sequence). CDR3 sequence reads: CASSLVPGDTGELFF.

The chain recombines TRBV3-1 with TRBJ2-7; the TCRdb D gene call, TRBD1, has no DNA to confirm it. Germline CDR1 LGHDT, CDR2 YNNKEL (reference sequence). The CDR3 runs to 14 residues. CDR3 loop: CASSRRGQSYEQYF.

The chain joins TRBV6-1 to TRBJ2-6; TCRdb outputs TRBD1, but without DNA this stays unchecked. CDR1 is MNHNS, CDR2 SASEGT, per germline. The CDR3 runs 16 residues. CDR3 loop: CASNRGTTSGANVLTF.

J is TRBJ2-5 and V is TRBV5-1; TCRdb proposes TRBD1, but this gene call is untestable without DNA. This CDR3 contains 17 residues. Germline lookup yields CDR1 SGHRS and CDR2 YFSETQ. The chain's CDR3 is CASSPPRGQGDQETQYF.

The V gene is TRBV19, the J gene TRBJ2-2. The germline V gene encodes CDR1 LNHDA and CDR2 SQIVND (reference sequence). This CDR3 region has 13 residues. CDR3 loop: CASRSRGTGELFF. Looking up the rest from reference TRBV19 and TRBJ2-2 gives the full variable domain: DGGITQSPKYLFRKEGQNVTLSCEQNLNHDAMYWYRQDPGQGLRLIYYSQIVNDFQKGDIAEGYSVSREKKESFPLTVTSAQKNPTAFYLCASRSRGTGELFFGEGSRLTVL.

The rearrangement joins TRBV5-4 to TRBJ2-1. Germline assignment: CDR1 SGHNT and CDR2 YYREEE (reference sequence). The CDR3 extends over 17 amino acids. CDR3 amino acids: CASSLAGYGSSYNEQFF. Full variable domain (outside the CDR3, taken from reference TRBV5-4 and TRBJ2-1): ETGVTQSPTHLIKTRGQQVTLRCSSQSGHNTVSWYQQALGQGPQFIFQYYREEENGRGNFPPRFSGLQFPNYSSELNVNALELDDSALYLCASSLAGYGSSYNEQFFGPGTRLTVL.

This chain uses TRBV18 with TRBJ1-1; the D gene TCRdb calls, TRBD1, cannot be checked with no DNA. CDR1 and CDR2 from the germline V gene are KGHSH and LQKENI. The CDR3 spans 13 residues. CDR3 protein: CASSPGTETEAFF.

CDR3 protein: CASRRSPNTGELFF. The rearrangement links TRBV3-1 to TRBJ2-2; the D call from TCRdb, TRBD2, cannot be confirmed without DNA. The germline gives CDR1 LGHDT, CDR2 YNNKEL (reference sequence). This CDR3 comprises 14 residues. Supplemented by reference TRBV3-1 and TRBJ2-2, the full variable domain reads DTAVSQTPKYLVTQMGNDKSIKCEQNLGHDTMYWYKQDSKKFLKIMFSYNNKELIINETVPNRFSPKSPDKAHLNLHINSLELGDSAVYFCASRRSPNTGELFFGEGSRLTVL.

The chain joins TRBV28 to TRBJ2-6. The germline gives CDR1 MDHEN, CDR2 SYDVKM. The CDR3 is 14 amino acids. The CDR3 protein is CASSPRPMNNVLTF.

This chain uses TRBV18 with TRBJ2-1; TCRdb gives TRBD2 as the D gene, but with no DNA this cannot be confirmed. The V gene's germline CDR1 is KGHSH and CDR2 LQKENI. CDR3 length: 18 residues. CDR3 amino acids: CASSPATRGAGSYNEQFF.